This TCR beta chain was sequenced in a study of early T cells in non-severe SARS-CoV-2 infection. Study summary: Chains were unpaired, as sequencing was done on bulk RNA from unsorted whole blood.

Unique molecular identifiers were attached to individual cDNA molecules. MiXCR was run by TCRdb on the 5' RACE reads, yielding one entry per CDR3 protein. Among 25,000 to 35,000 distinct CDR3 sequences listed, around 6% were seen once. Findings of the study overall: Anti-spike CD8 responses were favored in VDJdb matching, and private and CD4 specificities were missed.

This clonotype was recorded at least ten times. The antigen remains unidentified. This clonotype was obtained from an adult who was a healthcare worker with PCR-confirmed SARS-CoV-2 infection or an uninfected control (not recorded which). The material was whole blood, obtained at baseline.

CDR3 sequence: CASSEFGPVGSPLHF. CDR3 DNA sequence: TGTGCCAGCAGTGAATTCGGGCCCGTTGGATCACCCCTCCACTTT. The chain combines TRBV25-1 with TRBJ1-6, with D unclear. Germline V gene sequence: CDR1 MGHDK, CDR2 SYGVNS. Trimming removed 1 base at V and 10 bases at J, with 14 bases between. This CDR3 is built from 15 residues.